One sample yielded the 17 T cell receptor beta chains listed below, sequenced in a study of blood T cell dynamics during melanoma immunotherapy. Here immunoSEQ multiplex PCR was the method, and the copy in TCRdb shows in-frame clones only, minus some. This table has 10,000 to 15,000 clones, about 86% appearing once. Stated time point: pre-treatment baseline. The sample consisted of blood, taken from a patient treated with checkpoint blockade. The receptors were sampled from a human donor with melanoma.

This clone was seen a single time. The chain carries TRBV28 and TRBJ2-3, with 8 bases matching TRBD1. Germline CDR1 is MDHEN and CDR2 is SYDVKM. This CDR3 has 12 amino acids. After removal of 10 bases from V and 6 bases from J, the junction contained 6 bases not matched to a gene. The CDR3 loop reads CAITTGVDTQYF. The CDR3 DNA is TGTGCCATCACGACAGGGGTCGATACGCAGTATTTT. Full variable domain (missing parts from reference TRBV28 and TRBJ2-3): DVKVTQSSRYLVKRTGEKVFLECVQDMDHENMFWYRQDPGLGLRLIYFSYDVKMKEKGDIPEGYSVSREKKERFSLILESASTNQTSMYLCAITTGVDTQYFGPGTRLTVL.

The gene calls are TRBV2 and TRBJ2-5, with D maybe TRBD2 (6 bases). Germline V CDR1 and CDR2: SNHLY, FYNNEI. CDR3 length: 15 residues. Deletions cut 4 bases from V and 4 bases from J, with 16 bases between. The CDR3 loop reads CASSVRQGGGETQYF. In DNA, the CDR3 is TGTGCCAGCAGTGTACGCCAGGGAGGAGGAGAGACCCAGTACTTC.

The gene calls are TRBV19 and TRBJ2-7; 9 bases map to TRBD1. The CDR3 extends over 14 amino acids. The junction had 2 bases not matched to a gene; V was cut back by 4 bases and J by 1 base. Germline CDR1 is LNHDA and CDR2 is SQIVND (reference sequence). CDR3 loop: CASSRGTGSYEQYF. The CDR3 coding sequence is TGTGCCAGTAGTAGGGGGACAGGGTCCTACGAGCAGTACTTC.

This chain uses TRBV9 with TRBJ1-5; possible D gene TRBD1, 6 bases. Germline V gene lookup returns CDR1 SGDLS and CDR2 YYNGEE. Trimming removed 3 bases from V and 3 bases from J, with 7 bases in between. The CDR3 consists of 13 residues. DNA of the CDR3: TGTGCCAGCAGCGGGGACACCAATCAGCCCCAGCATTTT. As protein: CASSGDTNQPQHF.

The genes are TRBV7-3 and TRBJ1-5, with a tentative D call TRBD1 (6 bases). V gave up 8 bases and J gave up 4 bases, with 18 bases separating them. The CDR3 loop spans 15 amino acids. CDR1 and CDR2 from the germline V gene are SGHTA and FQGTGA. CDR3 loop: CASAPGAGENQPQHF. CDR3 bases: TGTGCCAGCGCCCCGGGGGCAGGGGAGAATCAGCCCCAGCATTTT.

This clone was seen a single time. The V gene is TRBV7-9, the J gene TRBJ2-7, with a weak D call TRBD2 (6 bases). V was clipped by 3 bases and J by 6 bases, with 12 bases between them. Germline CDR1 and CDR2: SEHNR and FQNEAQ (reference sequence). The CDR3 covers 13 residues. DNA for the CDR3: TGTGCCAGCAGCTTGGTAGCCGGGAGCGAGCAGTACTTC. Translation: CASSLVAGSEQYF.

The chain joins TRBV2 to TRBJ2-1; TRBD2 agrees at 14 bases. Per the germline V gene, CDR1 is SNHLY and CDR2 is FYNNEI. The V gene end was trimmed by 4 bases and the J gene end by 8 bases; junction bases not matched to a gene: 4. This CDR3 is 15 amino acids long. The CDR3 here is CASSAGLAGVDEQFF. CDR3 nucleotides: TGTGCCAGCAGTGCGGGACTAGCGGGAGTCGATGAGCAGTTCTTC.

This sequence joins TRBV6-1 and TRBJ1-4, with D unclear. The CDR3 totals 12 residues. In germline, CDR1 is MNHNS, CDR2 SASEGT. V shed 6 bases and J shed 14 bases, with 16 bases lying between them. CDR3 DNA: TGTGCCAGCAGGGCAAACCCGAAAGAGCTGTTTTTT. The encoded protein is CASRANPKELFF.

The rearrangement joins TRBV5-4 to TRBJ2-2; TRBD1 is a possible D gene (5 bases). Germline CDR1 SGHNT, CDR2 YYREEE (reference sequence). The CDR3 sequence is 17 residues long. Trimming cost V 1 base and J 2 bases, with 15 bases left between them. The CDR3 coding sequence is TGTGCCAGCAGCTTGACCCCTCGGACAACCAACACCGGGGAGCTGTTTTTT. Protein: CASSLTPRTTNTGELFF.

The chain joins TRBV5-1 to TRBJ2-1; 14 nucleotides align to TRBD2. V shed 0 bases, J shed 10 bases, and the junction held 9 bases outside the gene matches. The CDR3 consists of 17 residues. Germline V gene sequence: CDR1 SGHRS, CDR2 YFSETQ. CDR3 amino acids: CASSLARTSGRSSEQFF. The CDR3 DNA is TGCGCCAGCAGCTTGGCCAGGACTAGCGGGAGGTCAAGCGAGCAGTTCTTC.

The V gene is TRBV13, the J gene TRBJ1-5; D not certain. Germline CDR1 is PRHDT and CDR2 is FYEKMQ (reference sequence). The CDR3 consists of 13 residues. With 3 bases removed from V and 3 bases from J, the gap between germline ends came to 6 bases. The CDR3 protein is CASSLGNNQPQHF. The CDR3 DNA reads TGTGCCAGCAGCTTGGGTAACAATCAGCCCCAGCATTTT.

The CDR3 DNA sequence: TGTGCCAGCAGCTTATCCGACAGGGATGGCGGAAAGCAGTACTTC. It translates to CASSLSDRDGGKQYF. This chain links TRBV7-8 with TRBJ2-7; 7 positions match TRBD1. The CDR3 consists of 15 residues. The ends lost 2 bases at V and 8 bases at J; junction bases unmatched: 12. Germline V CDR1 and CDR2: SGHVS, FQNEAQ.

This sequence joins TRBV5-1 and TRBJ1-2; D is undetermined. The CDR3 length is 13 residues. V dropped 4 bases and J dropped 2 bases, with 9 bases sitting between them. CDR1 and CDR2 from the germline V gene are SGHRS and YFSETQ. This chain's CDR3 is CASSPDLNYGYTF. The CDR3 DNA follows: TGCGCCAGCAGCCCCGATCTGAACTATGGCTACACCTTC.

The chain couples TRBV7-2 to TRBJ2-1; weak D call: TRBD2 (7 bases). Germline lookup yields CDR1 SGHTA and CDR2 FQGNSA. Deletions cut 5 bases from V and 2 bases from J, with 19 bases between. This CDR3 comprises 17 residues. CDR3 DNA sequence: TGTGCCAGCAGCCCCATGATGGGGGGGCTAGCCTACAATGAGCAGTTCTTC. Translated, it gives CASSPMMGGLAYNEQFF.

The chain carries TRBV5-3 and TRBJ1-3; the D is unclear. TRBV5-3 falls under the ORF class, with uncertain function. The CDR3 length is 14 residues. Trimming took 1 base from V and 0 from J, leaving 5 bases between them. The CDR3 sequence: CARSLRVSGNTIYF. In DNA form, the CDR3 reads TGTGCCAGAAGCTTGCGGGTCTCTGGAAACACCATATATTTT.

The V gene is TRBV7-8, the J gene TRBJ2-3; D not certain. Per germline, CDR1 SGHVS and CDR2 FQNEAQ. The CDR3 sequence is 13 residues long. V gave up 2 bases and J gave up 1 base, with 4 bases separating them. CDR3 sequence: CASSLSGTDTQYF. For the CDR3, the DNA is TGTGCCAGCAGCTTATCGGGCACAGATACGCAGTATTTT. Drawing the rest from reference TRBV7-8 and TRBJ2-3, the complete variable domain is GAGVSQSPRYKVAKRGQDVALRCDPISGHVSLFWYQQALGQGPEFLTYFQNEAQLDKSGLPSDRFFAERPEGSVSTLKIQRTQQEDSAVYLCASSLSGTDTQYFGPGTRLTVL.

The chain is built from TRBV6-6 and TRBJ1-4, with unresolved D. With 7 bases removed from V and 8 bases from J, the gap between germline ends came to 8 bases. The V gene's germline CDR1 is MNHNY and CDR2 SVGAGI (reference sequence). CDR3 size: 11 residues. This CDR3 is CASTNEEKLFF. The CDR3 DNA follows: TGTGCCAGCACCAATGAGGAAAAACTGTTTTTT.